Below, 5 T cell receptor beta chains from the same sample are listed, as sequenced in a study of blood T cell repertoires in COVID-19. Sequencing used immunoSEQ multiplex PCR; TCRdb keeps in-frame clones, though not all of them. Of 100,000 to 150,000 clones listed, more than 70% are singletons. Sequences were obtained from peripheral blood. The receptors derive from a woman aged 80 or older with COVID-19, enrolled during active disease.

For the CDR3, the DNA is TGCGCCAGCAGCCCCCGTGGGGCCAGCGTAAGCCCTGAAAAACTGTTTTTT. It specifies CASSPRGASVSPEKLFF. The chain carries TRBV4-3 and TRBJ1-4; a weak D match, TRBD1 (5 bases). This CDR3 spans 17 amino acids. Germline values: CDR1 LGHNA, CDR2 YSLEER. Trimming shortened V by 4 bases and J by 7 bases, and 22 bases separated the two germline ends.

The V and J genes are TRBV5-1 and TRBJ2-1; 10 bases agree with TRBD2. Trimming took 5 bases from V and 0 from J; bases not matched to a gene: 2. This CDR3 spans 15 amino acids. Germline V gene sequence: CDR1 SGHRS, CDR2 YFSETQ. The CDR3 is CASRSSGSSYNEQFF. CDR3 bases: TGCGCCAGCAGATCTAGCGGGAGCTCCTACAATGAGCAGTTCTTC.

The CDR3 is CASSLAESLGSGELFF. CDR3 in DNA: TGTGCCAGCAGCTTAGCGGAGAGTCTTGGGTCCGGGGAGCTGTTTTTT. The chain uses TRBV7-9 and TRBJ2-2, with D hard to call. The CDR3 length is 16 residues. CDR1 is SEHNR and CDR2 is FQNEAQ in the germline V gene (reference sequence). V lost 0 bases to trimming and J lost 6 bases, with 14 bases between them.

This clone was seen once. The CDR3 DNA reads as TGCGCCAGCAGGGATGGGACAGGCGCGAACACTGAAGCTTTCTTT. This translates into CASRDGTGANTEAFF. The chain joins TRBV5-1 to TRBJ1-1; 8 bases match TRBD1. The J segment lost 1 base and the V segment lost 5 bases, leaving 7 bases of the junction unmatched. This CDR3 comprises 15 residues. Germline loops: CDR1 SGHRS, CDR2 YFSETQ.

The chain employs TRBV5-1 and TRBJ1-1, with D possibly TRBD1 on 5 matching bases. V lost 0 bases to trimming and J lost 0 bases, with 9 bases between them. In germline, CDR1 is SGHRS, CDR2 YFSETQ. The CDR3 extends over 15 amino acids. The DNA of the CDR3 is TGCGCCAGCAGCTTGGAAGCCAGGGTGAACACTGAAGCTTTCTTT. It specifies CASSLEARVNTEAFF.